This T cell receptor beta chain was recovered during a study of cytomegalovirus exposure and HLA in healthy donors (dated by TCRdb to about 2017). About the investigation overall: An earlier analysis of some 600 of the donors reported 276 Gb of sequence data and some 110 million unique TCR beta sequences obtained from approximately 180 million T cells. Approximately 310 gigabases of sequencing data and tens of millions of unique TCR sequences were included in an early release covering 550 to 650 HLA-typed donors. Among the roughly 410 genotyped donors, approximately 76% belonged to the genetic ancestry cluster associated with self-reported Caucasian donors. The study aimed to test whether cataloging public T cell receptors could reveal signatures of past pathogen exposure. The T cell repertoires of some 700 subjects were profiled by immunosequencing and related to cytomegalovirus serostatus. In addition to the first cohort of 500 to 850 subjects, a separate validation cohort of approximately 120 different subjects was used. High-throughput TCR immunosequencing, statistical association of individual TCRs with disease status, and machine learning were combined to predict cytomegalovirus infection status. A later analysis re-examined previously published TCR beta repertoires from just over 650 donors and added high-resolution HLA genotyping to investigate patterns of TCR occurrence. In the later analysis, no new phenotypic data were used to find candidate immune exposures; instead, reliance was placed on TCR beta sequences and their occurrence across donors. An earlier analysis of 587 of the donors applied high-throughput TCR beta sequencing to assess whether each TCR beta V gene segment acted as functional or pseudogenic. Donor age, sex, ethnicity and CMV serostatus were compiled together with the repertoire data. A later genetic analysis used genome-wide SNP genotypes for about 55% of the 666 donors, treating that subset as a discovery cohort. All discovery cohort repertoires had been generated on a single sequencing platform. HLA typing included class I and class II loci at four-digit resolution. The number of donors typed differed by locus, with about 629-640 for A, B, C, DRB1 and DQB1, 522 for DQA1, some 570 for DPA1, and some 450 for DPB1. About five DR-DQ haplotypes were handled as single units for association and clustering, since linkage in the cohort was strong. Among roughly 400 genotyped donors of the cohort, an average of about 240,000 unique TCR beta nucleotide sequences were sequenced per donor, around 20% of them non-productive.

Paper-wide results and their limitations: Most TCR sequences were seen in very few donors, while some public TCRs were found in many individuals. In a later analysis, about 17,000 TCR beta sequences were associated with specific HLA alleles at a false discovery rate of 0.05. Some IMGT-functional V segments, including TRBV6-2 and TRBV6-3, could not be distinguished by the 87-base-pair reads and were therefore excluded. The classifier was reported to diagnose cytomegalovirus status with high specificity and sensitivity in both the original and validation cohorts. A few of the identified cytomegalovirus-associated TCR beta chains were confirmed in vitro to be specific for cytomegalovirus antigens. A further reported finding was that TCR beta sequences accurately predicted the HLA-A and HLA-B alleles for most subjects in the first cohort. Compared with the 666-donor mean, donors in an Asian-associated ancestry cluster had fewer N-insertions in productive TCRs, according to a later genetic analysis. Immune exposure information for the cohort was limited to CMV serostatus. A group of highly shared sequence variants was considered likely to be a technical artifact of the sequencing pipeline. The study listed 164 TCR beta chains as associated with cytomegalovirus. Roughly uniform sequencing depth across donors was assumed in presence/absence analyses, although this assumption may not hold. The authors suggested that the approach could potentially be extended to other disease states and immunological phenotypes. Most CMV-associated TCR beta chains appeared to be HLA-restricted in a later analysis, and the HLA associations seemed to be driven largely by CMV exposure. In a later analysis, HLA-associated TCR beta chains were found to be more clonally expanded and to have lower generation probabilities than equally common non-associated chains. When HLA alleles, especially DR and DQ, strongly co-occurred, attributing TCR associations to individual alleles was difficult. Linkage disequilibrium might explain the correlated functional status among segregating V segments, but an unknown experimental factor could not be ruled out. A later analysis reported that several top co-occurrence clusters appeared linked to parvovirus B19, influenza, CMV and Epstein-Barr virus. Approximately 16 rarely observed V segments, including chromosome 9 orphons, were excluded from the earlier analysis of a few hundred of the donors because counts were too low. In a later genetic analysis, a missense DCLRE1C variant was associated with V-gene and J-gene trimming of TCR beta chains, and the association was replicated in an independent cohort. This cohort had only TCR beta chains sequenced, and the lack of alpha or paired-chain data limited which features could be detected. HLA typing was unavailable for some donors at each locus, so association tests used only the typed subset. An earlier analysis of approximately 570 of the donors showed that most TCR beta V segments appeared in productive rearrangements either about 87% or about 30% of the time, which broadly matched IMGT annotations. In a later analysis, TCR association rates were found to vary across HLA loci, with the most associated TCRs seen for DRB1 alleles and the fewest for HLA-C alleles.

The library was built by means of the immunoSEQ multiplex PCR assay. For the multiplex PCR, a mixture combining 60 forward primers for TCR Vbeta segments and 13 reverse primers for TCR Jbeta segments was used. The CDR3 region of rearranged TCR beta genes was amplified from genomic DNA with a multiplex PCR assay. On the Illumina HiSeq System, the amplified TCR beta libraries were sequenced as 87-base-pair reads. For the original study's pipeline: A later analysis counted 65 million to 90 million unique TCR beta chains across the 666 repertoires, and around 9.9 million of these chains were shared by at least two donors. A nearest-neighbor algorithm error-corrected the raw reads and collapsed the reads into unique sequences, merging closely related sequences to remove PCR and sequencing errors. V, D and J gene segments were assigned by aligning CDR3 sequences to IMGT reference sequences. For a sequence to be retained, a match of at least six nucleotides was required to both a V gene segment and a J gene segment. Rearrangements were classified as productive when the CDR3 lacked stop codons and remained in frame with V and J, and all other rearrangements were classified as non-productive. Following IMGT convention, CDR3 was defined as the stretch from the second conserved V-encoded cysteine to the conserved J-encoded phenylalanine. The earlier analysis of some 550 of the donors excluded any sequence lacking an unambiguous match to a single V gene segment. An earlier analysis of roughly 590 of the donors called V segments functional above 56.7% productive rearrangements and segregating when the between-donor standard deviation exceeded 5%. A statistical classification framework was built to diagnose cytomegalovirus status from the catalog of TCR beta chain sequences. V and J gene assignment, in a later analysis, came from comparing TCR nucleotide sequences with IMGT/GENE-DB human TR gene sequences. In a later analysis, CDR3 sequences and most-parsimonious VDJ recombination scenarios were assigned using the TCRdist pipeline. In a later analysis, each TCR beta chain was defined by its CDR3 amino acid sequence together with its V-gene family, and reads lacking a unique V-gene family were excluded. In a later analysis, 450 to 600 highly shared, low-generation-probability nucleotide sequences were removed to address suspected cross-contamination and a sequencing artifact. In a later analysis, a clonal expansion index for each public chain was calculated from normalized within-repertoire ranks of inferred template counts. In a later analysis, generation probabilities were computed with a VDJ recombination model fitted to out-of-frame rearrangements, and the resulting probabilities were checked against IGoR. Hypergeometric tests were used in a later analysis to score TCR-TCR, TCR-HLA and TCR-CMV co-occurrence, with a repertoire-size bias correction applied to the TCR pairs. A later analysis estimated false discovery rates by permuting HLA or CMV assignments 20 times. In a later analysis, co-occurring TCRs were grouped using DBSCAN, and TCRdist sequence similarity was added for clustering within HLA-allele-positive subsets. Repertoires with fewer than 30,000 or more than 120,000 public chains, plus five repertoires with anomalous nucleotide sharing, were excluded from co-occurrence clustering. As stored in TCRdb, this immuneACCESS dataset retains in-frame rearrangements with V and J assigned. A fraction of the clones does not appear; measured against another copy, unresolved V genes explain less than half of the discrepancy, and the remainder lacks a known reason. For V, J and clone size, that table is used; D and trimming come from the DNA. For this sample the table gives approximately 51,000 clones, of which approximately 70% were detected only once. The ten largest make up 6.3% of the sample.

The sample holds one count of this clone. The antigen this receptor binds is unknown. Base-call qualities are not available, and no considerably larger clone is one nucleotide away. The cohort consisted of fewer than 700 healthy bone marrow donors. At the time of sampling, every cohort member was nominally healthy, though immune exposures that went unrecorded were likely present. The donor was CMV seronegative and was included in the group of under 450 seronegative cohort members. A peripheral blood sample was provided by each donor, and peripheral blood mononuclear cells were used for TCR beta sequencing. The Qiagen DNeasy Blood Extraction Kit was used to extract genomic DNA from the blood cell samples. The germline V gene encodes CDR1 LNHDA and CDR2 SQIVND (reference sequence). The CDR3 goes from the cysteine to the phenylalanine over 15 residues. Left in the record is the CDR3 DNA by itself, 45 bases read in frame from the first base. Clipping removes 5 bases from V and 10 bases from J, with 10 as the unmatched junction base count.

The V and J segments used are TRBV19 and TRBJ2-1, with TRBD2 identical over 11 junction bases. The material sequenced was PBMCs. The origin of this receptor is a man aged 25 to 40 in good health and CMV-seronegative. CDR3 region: CASSASGTSGGEQFF. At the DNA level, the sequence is TGTGCCAGTAGTGCCTCCGGGACTAGCGGAGGGGAGCAGTTCTTC.